This T cell receptor beta chain was identified in a study of control samples from healthy donors and cancer patients. Germline lookup yields CDR1 SGHAT and CDR2 FQNNGV. V was pared by 5 bases and J by 5 bases, with 6 bases of the junction left unmatched. The CDR3 extends over 13 amino acids. Some clones are missing from TCRdb's copy, which holds only in-frame ones; the method was immunoSEQ multiplex PCR. The sample holds around 150,000 clones, approximately 94% seen once. Source material: PBMCs. This chain joins TRBV11-2 and TRBJ2-7; 7 bases are shared with TRBD1. The sequence was collected from a man aged 60 to 75 with colorectal cancer. In nucleotides, the CDR3 is TGTGCCAGCAGCGCCGACAGGGCCCACGAGCAGTACTTC. Its translation is CASSADRAHEQYF.